The clone carrying this TCR beta chain occurred a few times. No antigen is known for it. The sample originates from a study of identical twins. The cDNA had a unique molecular identifier and a template-switch universal primer site. From the 5' RACE reads, TCRdb called clonotypes with MiXCR, one entry per CDR3 protein. The data contain fewer than 450,000 distinct CDR3 sequences, about 10% of them singletons. Overall study findings and caveats: Out-of-frame alpha sequences that twins shared showed excess low generation probability. The more abundant beta clonotypes in cord blood had fewer insertions, and memory repertoires did not show this.

Germline assignment: CDR1 SGHRS and CDR2 YFSETQ. The CDR3 loop spans 15 amino acids. Trimming stripped 2 bases from V and 1 base from J, with 9 bases between. The sequenced sample was naive T cells sorted from blood. This sequence originates from a woman aged 50 to 60 in good health. J is TRBJ2-2 and V is TRBV5-1; D gene uncertain. The CDR3 DNA follows: TGCGCCAGCAGCTTAGACGGCGGGAACACCGGGGAGCTGTTTTTT. This sequence encodes CASSLDGGNTGELFF.